The clone carrying this T cell receptor beta chain has ten or more counts. V lost 5 bases to trimming and J lost 3 bases; unmatched junction nucleotides: 1. Germline CDR1 SGHTA, CDR2 FQGNSA. The CDR3 loop spans 13 amino acids. These data are taken from a study of T cell repertoires in cytomegalovirus infection. Study context: It can be stated that public TCR beta signatures indicated CMV infection as well as a matching HLA type.

TCRdb analysed the reads with MiXCR anew, one entry per CDR3 protein. The table lists around 330,000 distinct CDR3 sequences, roughly 15% of them singletons. V usage is TRBV7-2 and J usage is TRBJ2-3; 8 bases are shared with TRBD1. Material: PBMCs. This TCR was sampled from a human donor in good health (CMV status not recorded). Some clones in this sample may be carry-over from other donors' samples. The CDR3 DNA sequence: TGTGCCAGCAGCCGGACAGGGACAGATACGCAGTATTTT. It is translated as CASSRTGTDTQYF.